Following are 25 T cell receptor beta chains from one sample sequenced in a study of T cell changes during pregnancy in multiple sclerosis. The data were produced by immunoSEQ multiplex PCR, yet TCRdb's version contains in-frame clones alone and is incomplete. The sample consists of approximately 40,000 clones, roughly 88% of them appearing once. This material consisted of peripheral blood, taken in the first trimester of pregnancy. These receptors were collected from a female donor in good health, enrolled as a control in a pregnancy study.

This sequence joins TRBV6-1 and TRBJ2-7; 7 bases fit TRBD2. Germline V gives CDR1 MNHNS, CDR2 SASEGT. V trimming: 2 bases; J trimming: 3 bases; junction bases outside the gene matches: 4. CDR3 length: 14 residues. DNA of the CDR3: TGTGCCAGCAGTGAAAGGAGCGGGATCTACGAGCAGTACTTC. Amino acids: CASSERSGIYEQYF.

This chain's CDR3 is CASSPPSGRGRYEQYF. Here the CDR3 DNA reads TGTGCCAGCAGCCCTCCCTCCGGGCGGGGGAGATACGAGCAGTACTTC. The rearrangement links TRBV9 to TRBJ2-7, with TRBD2 identical over 7 bases. In germline, CDR1 is SGDLS, CDR2 YYNGEE. V dropped 4 bases and J dropped 4; count of bases not matched to a gene: 14. This CDR3 is 16 amino acids long. The whole variable domain, remainder taken from reference TRBV9 and TRBJ2-7, is DSGVTQTPKHLITATGQRVTLRCSPRSGDLSVYWYQQSLDQGLQFLIQYYNGEERAKGNILERFSAQQFPDLHSELNLSSLELGDSALYFCASSPPSGRGRYEQYFGPGTRLTVT.

This rearrangement joins TRBV30 to TRBJ1-1; TRBD1 matches 10 bases. The germline V gene encodes CDR1 GTSNPN and CDR2 SVGIG (reference sequence). Trimming at V came to 8 bases and at J to 4 bases, leaving 7 bases not matched to a gene. This CDR3 has 13 residues. CDR3 loop: CAGPGTGATEAFF. In DNA form, the CDR3 reads TGTGCCGGGCCGGGGACAGGGGCCACTGAAGCTTTCTTT.

This chain connects TRBV5-4 to TRBJ1-6; D ambiguous. Germline values: CDR1 SGHNT, CDR2 YYREEE (reference sequence). This CDR3 has 12 amino acids. Trimming removed 3 bases at V and 8 bases at J, with 6 bases between. CDR3 nucleotides: TGTGCCAGCAGCTCCCGGGATTCACCCCTCCACTTT. Translated, it gives CASSSRDSPLHF.

The chain combines TRBV25-1 with TRBJ2-5, with 10 nucleotides matching TRBD1. The germline V gene has CDR1 MGHDK and CDR2 SYGVNS. Losses at the gene ends were 5 bases for V and 5 bases for J; bases not matched to a gene: 11. The CDR3 is made up of 16 amino acids. The CDR3 nucleotides read TGTGCCAGCAGTCCATTACGACAGGGGGCCGAGGAGACCCAGTACTTC. This translates into CASSPLRQGAEETQYF.

The J gene is TRBJ1-2, the V gene TRBV27, with 9 nucleotides matching TRBD1. V lost 2 bases, J lost 3 bases, and 4 bases stayed unmatched. Germline V gene lookup returns CDR1 MNHEY and CDR2 SMNVEV (reference sequence). The CDR3 runs 15 residues. In DNA, the CDR3 is TGTGCCAGCAGTTTAAGTGGACAGGGGCACTATGGCTACACCTTC. This gives the protein CASSLSGQGHYGYTF.

V and J are TRBV7-9 and TRBJ1-2; 9 bases map to TRBD1. CDR1 SEHNR and CDR2 FQNEAQ come from the germline V gene (reference sequence). The J segment lost 4 bases and the V segment lost 5 bases, leaving 2 bases of the junction unmatched. There are 13 residues in the CDR3. For the CDR3, the DNA is TGTGCCAGCAGCGAGACAGGGGGCTATGGCTACACCTTC. This gives the protein CASSETGGYGYTF.

This chain uses TRBV11-2 with TRBJ2-1; 7 nucleotides match TRBD2. Germline CDR1 SGHAT, CDR2 FQNNGV. The J segment lost 5 bases and the V segment lost 3 bases, leaving 10 bases of the junction unmatched. CDR3 size: 16 residues. In DNA form, the CDR3 reads TGTGCCAGCAGCTTTCAGTTGCCTAGCGGCCACAATGAGCAGTTCTTC. Its protein product is CASSFQLPSGHNEQFF.

The chain is built from TRBV4-3 and TRBJ2-1; no definite D call. The V end lost 3 bases, the J end lost 9 bases, and 18 bases lay between the germline ends. CDR1 and CDR2 (germline): LGHNA, YSLEER. The CDR3 has 15 residues. For the CDR3, the DNA is TGCGCCAGCAGCCACTCGCATGCGAGCCTCATTGAGCAGTTCTTC. This sequence encodes CASSHSHASLIEQFF.

The rearrangement uses TRBV28 and TRBJ1-4; tentatively, D is TRBD1 (5 bases). The CDR3 consists of 13 residues. Germline V gives CDR1 MDHEN, CDR2 SYDVKM. V lost 4 bases, J lost 10 bases, and 13 bases lay in between. The CDR3 region is CASSSPGKVKLFF. DNA of the CDR3: TGTGCCAGCAGTTCCCCAGGGAAGGTAAAACTGTTTTTT.

The rearrangement uses TRBV28 and TRBJ1-1; 10 nucleotides line up with TRBD1. Germline V gene data show CDR1 as MDHEN and CDR2 as SYDVKM. The CDR3 spans 16 residues. V shed 7 bases and J 6 bases; nucleotides not matched to a gene: 14. The CDR3 here is CASKMRKDRGFSEAFF. CDR3 sequence (DNA): TGTGCCAGCAAAATGCGTAAGGACAGGGGGTTCTCTGAAGCTTTCTTT. Complete variable domain (other parts from reference TRBV28 and TRBJ1-1): DVKVTQSSRYLVKRTGEKVFLECVQDMDHENMFWYRQDPGLGLRLIYFSYDVKMKEKGDIPEGYSVSREKKERFSLILESASTNQTSMYLCASKMRKDRGFSEAFFGQGTRLTVV.

The V gene is TRBV9, the J gene TRBJ1-2, with a tentative D call TRBD1 (6 bases). This CDR3 has 14 amino acids. Trimming pared 0 bases from V and 5 bases from J, leaving 11 bases between. The germline V gene has CDR1 SGDLS and CDR2 YYNGEE. The CDR3 DNA reads TGTGCCAGCAGCGTAGGGGACAAGAAGTATGGCTACACCTTC. Translation: CASSVGDKKYGYTF. The full variable domain, its missing parts supplied by reference TRBV9 and TRBJ1-2, is DSGVTQTPKHLITATGQRVTLRCSPRSGDLSVYWYQQSLDQGLQFLIQYYNGEERAKGNILERFSAQQFPDLHSELNLSSLELGDSALYFCASSVGDKKYGYTFGSGTRLTVV.

This clone was counted between two and nine times. The V gene is TRBV5-5, the J gene TRBJ1-1, with D tentatively TRBD1 (5 bases). The CDR3 spans 13 residues. Germline values: CDR1 SGHKS, CDR2 YYEKEE (reference sequence). V was pared by 4 bases and J by 7 bases, with 14 bases between. The CDR3 protein is CASSPNPQGEAFF. DNA for the CDR3: TGTGCCAGCAGCCCTAACCCGCAGGGTGAAGCTTTCTTT.

The chain couples TRBV4-1 to TRBJ2-1; unclear D gene. Trimming cost V 1 base and J 2 bases, with 18 bases left between them. This CDR3 spans 18 amino acids. Germline V gene data show CDR1 as MGHRA and CDR2 as YSYEKL. The CDR3 DNA reads as TGCGCCAGCAGCCAAGTCGACATGGGCACGACCACCTACAATGAGCAGTTCTTC. It specifies CASSQVDMGTTTYNEQFF.

This chain uses TRBV6-4 with TRBJ2-2; possible D gene TRBD1, 5 bases. Germline V CDR1 and CDR2: MRHNA, SNTAGT. Trimming pared 6 bases from V and 1 base from J, leaving 9 bases between. The CDR3 is made up of 14 amino acids. The CDR3 nucleotides read TGTGCCAGCAGATCTAGGGGGAACACCGGGGAGCTGTTTTTT. Its protein is CASRSRGNTGELFF.

The chain recombines TRBV7-9 with TRBJ1-2; 9 bases match TRBD1. The germline V gene has CDR1 SEHNR and CDR2 FQNEAQ (reference sequence). V lost 5 bases to trimming and J lost 6 bases; unmatched junction nucleotides: 4. The CDR3 extends over 13 amino acids. CDR3 protein: CASSRDRADGYTF. The CDR3 nucleotides read TGTGCCAGCAGCCGGGACAGGGCCGATGGCTACACCTTC.

This clone has a single count. The V and J genes are TRBV28 and TRBJ2-3; no definite D call. The CDR3 sequence is 13 residues long. V was trimmed by 2 bases and J by 4 bases, leaving 7 bases between them. CDR1 MDHEN and CDR2 SYDVKM come from the germline V gene. CDR3 DNA: TGTGCCAGCAGTTTAACGGAGTCAGATACGCAGTATTTT. It is translated as CASSLTESDTQYF.

The CDR3 here is CASTTGSGYTF. In DNA, the CDR3 is TGTGCCAGTACCACAGGGAGCGGCTACACCTTC. The V call is TRBV19, the J call TRBJ1-2; D is possibly TRBD1 (6 bases). Deletions cut 7 bases from V and 8 bases from J, with 11 bases between. CDR1 LNHDA and CDR2 SQIVND come from the germline V gene (reference sequence). CDR3 length: 11 amino acids.

The rearrangement links TRBV27 to TRBJ2-7; TRBD2 matches at 7 bases. V was pared by 3 bases and J by 3 bases, with 8 bases of the junction left unmatched. Germline CDR1 is MNHEY and CDR2 is SMNVEV (reference sequence). The CDR3 consists of 15 residues. CDR3 coding DNA: TGTGCCAGCAGTTTTAGCCTAGCGGCCGGCTACGAGCAGTACTTC. The encoded protein is CASSFSLAAGYEQYF.

In its sample, this clone was seen once. The rearrangement joins TRBV7-3 to TRBJ1-1; 10 bases fit TRBD1. The germline V gene encodes CDR1 SGHTA and CDR2 FQGTGA. After removal of 4 bases from V and 6 bases from J, the junction contained 2 bases not matched to a gene. There are 13 residues in the CDR3. The CDR3 spells CASSYGQGAEAFF. CDR3 in DNA: TGTGCCAGCAGCTACGGACAGGGGGCTGAAGCTTTCTTT. The variable domain in full, completed from reference TRBV7-3 and TRBJ1-1, reads GAGVSQTPSNKVTEKGKYVELRCDPISGHTALYWYRQSLGQGPEFLIYFQGTGAADDSGLPNDRFFAVRPEGSVSTLKIQRTERGDSAVYLCASSYGQGAEAFFGQGTRLTVV.

The rearrangement links TRBV4-3 to TRBJ1-2; 7 bases align to TRBD1. Germline loops: CDR1 LGHNA, CDR2 YSLEER. Losses at the gene ends were 2 bases for V and 5 bases for J; bases not matched to a gene: 5. The CDR3 totals 14 residues. The CDR3 nucleotides read TGCGCCAGCAGCCAACGAACAGGGGATTATGGCTACACCTTC. This codes for CASSQRTGDYGYTF.

Judged by abundance, this clone is medium-sized. J is TRBJ1-6 and V is TRBV7-2; D might be TRBD1 (6 bases). Per the germline V gene, CDR1 is SGHTA and CDR2 is FQGNSA. The CDR3 has 15 amino acids. The ends were cut back, 3 bases at V and 14 bases at J, with 20 bases in the middle. The CDR3 reads CASSFEQGAKKTLHF. CDR3 nucleotide sequence: TGTGCCAGCAGCTTCGAACAGGGCGCCAAGAAAACCCTCCACTTT.

A single count supports this clone. The chain carries TRBV10-3 and TRBJ2-2; 7 nucleotides line up with TRBD1. Germline trimming cut 3 bases from V and 1 base from J; bases unmatched to any gene: 5. CDR3 length equals 16 residues. Germline CDR1 reads ENHRY; CDR2 reads SYGVKD. The CDR3 protein is CAISDPPGGNTGELFF. CDR3 nucleotide sequence: TGTGCCATCAGTGACCCGCCAGGGGGGAACACCGGGGAGCTGTTTTTT.

This chain links TRBV6-6 with TRBJ2-5, with TRBD1 matching over 8 bases. The CDR3 is made up of 15 amino acids. Germline lookup yields CDR1 MNHNY and CDR2 SVGAGI (reference sequence). Losses at the gene ends were 6 bases for V and 5 bases for J; bases not matched to a gene: 11. As DNA, the CDR3 is TGTGCCAGCAGAACGGACAGGGCGGGTTGGGAGACCCAGTACTTC. Amino acids: CASRTDRAGWETQYF.

V and J are TRBV19 and TRBJ2-5, with 7 bases matching TRBD1. J was trimmed by 4 bases and V by 5 bases; bases with no gene match: 4. The CDR3 sequence is 13 residues long. CDR1 is LNHDA, CDR2 SQIVND, per germline (reference sequence). Written as DNA, the CDR3 is TGTGCCAGTAGTCTGACAGGGACAGAGACCCAGTACTTC. Encoded protein: CASSLTGTETQYF.